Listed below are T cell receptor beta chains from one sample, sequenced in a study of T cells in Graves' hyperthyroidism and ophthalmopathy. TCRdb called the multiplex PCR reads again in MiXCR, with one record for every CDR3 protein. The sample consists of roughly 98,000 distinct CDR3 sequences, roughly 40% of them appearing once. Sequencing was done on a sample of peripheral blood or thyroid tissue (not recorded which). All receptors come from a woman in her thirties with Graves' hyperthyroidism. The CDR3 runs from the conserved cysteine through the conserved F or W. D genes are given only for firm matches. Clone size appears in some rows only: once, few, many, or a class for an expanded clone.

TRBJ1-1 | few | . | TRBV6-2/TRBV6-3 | TGTGCCAGCAGCCGTAAGGGAATACACTTCTTACCTCTTTACACTGAAGCTTTCTTT | CASSRKGIHFLPLYTEAFF
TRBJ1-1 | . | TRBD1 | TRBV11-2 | TGTGCCAGCAGCGGACGACAGGGGTCAACTGAAGCTTTCTTT | CASSGRQGSTEAFF
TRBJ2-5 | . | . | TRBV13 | TGTGCCAGCAGCCAAGGAAAGGCCCAAGAGACCCAGAACTTC | CASSQGKAQETQNF
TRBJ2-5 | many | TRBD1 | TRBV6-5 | TGTGCCAGCAGTTACAGGACAGGTCAAGAGACCCAGTACTTC | CASSYRTGQETQYF
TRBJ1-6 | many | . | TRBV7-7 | TGTGCTAGCAGCTTCAACGTGGATTCACCCCTCCACTTT | CASSFNVDSPLHF
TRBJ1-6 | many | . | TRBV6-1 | TGTGCCAGCGCGTGGGACACTTATAATTCACCCCTCCACTTT | CASAWDTYNSPLHF
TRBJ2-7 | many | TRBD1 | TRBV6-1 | TGTGCCAGCATCCCCGGCCCAGGGGGCAAGCAGTACTTC | CASIPGPGGKQYF
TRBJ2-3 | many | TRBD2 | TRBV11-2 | TGTGCCAGCAGCTTGCGCGGGGGAAGCACAGATACGCAGTATTTT | CASSLRGGSTDTQYF
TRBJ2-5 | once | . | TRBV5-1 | TGCGCCAGCAGCTTGGCCAGGACGGACACTGAAGAGACCCAGTACTTC | CASSLARTDTEETQYF
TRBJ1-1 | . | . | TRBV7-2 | TGTGCCAGCACCCTTGGGGGGCGGATGGCTTTCTTT | CASTLGGRMAFF
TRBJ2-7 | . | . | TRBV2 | TGTGCCAGCAGGGGGACACCATGCTACAAGCAGTACTTC | CASRGTPCYKQYF
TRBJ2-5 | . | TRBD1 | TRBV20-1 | TGCAGTGCAACCGACAGGGGGCCGAAACAAGAGACCCAGTACTTC | CSATDRGPKQETQYF
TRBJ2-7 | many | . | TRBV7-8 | TGTGCCAGCGGACTCGAGCAGTACTTC | CASGLEQYF
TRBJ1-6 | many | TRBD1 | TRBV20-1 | TGCAGTGCTCGTCGGGACAGTTCTAGTGGTTCACCCCTCCACTTT | CSARRDSSSGSPLHF
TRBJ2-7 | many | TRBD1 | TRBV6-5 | TGTGCCAGCAGGGGACAGGGGCCCAGCTCCTACGAGCAGTACTTC | CASRGQGPSSYEQYF
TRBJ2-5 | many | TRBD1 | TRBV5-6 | TGTGCCAGCAGCTTGGTATCGGCCTCTTTCGTCGGGACAGGAGTGGAAGAGACCCAGTACTTC | CASSLVSASFVGTGVEETQYF
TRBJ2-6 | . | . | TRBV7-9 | TGTGCCAGCGCAGGGGCGTCTGGGGCCAACGTCCTGACTTTC | CASAGASGANVLTF
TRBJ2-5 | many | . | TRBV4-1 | TGCGCCAGCAGTCGGCAGGCAATACAAGAGACCCAGTACTTC | CASSRQAIQETQYF
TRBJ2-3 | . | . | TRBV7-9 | TGTGCCAGCAGCTTAATCGCGGGCAGAGATACGCAGTATTTT | CASSLIAGRDTQYF
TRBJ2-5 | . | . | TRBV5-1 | TGCGCCAGCAGCCCGGGAACAGGAACTGGAGAGACCCAGTACTTC | CASSPGTGTGETQYF
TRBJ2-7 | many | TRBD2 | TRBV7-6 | TGTGCCAGCAGCTTAGCGGTGGGTAGCGGGAGTGACCACGAGCAGTACTTC | CASSLAVGSGSDHEQYF
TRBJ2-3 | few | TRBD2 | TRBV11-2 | TGTGCCAGCAGCTTCATAGCGGGCCCGATTTATACGCAGTATTTT | CASSFIAGPIYTQYF
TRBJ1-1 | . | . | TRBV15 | TGTGCCACCAGCAGAGTCGGGGGCACTGAAGCTTTCTTT | CATSRVGGTEAFF
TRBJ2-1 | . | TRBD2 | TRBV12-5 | TGTGCTAGTGGTGCGCCGAATGGGCTAGCGGGAGGCCCGCCTCCTTACAATGAGCAGTTCTTC | CASGAPNGLAGGPPPYNEQFF
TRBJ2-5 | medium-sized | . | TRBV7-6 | TGTGCCAGCAGCTCATACACAGGGAACATCCAAGAGACCCAGTACTTC | CASSSYTGNIQETQYF
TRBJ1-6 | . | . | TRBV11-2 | TGTGCCAGCAGCTTACAGGGAGGGACTTTTTATTCACCCCTCCACTTT | CASSLQGGTFYSPLHF
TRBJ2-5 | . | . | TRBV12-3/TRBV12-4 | TGTGCCAGCAATGGCAGGGGGACCCAGTACTTC | CASNGRGTQYF
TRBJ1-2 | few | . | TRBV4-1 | TGCGCCAGCAGCCAAGGCGCGGATAACTATGGCTACACCTTC | CASSQGADNYGYTF
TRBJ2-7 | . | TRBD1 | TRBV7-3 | TGTGCCAGCAGCCCCGGGACAGGTGCCTACTACGAGCAGTACTTC | CASSPGTGAYYEQYF
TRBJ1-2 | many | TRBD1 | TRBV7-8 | TGTGCCAGCAGCTTAGCCCTCCGGGACAGGGGCTACTATGGCTACACCTTC | CASSLALRDRGYYGYTF
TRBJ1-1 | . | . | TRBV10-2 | TGCGCCAGCAGTGAGTCTATCCCGAACACTGAAGCTTTCTTT | CASSESIPNTEAFF
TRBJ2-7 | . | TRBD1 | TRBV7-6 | TGTGCCAGCAGCTCGTCCTGGACAGGGTGGCACTACGAGCAGTACTTC | CASSSSWTGWHYEQYF
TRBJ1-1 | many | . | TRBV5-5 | TGTGCCAGCAGCTTTAAAATGCATAACACTGAAGCTTTCTTT | CASSFKMHNTEAFF
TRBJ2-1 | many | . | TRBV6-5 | TGTGCCAGCAGTGGACATTTGAACAATGAGCAGTTCTTC | CASSGHLNNEQFF
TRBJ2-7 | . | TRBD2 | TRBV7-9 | TGTGCCAGCAGCCGTAGCGGGAGTCCGTACTTC | CASSRSGSPYF
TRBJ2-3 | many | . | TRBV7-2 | TGTGCCAGCAGCTTAAGTCCTCCCCCAGATACGCAGTATTTT | CASSLSPPPDTQYF
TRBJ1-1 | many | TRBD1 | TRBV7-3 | TGTGCCAGCAGCTTAGTCCGGACAGGGCTCACTGAAGCTTTCTTT | CASSLVRTGLTEAFF
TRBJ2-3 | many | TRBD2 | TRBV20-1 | TGCAGTGCTAGAAGTTCCCGGGACTACCTCCAGTATTTT | CSARSSRDYLQYF
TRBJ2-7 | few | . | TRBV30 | TGTGCCTGGAGGAGTGGTCTCGGGGGATGGTCTTACGAGCAGTACTTC | CAWRSGLGGWSYEQYF
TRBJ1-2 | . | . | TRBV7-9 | TGTGCGGCAGGGGCGGGGGGCTACACCTTC | CAAGAGGYTF
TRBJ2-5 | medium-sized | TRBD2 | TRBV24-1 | TGTGCCACCAGTGACGGGACTACCGGGTACTTC | CATSDGTTGYF
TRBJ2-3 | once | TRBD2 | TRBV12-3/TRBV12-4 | TGTGCCAGCAGTTTATGGGCGGGAGGGCCGGATACGCAGTATTTT | CASSLWAGGPDTQYF
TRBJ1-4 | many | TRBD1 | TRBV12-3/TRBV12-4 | TGTGCCAGCAGTTTCCGGACAGGGGGTGAAAAACTGTTTTTT | CASSFRTGGEKLFF
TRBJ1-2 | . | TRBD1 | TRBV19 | TGTGCCACCGGGACAGGTCTTGAGGGCTACACCTTC | CATGTGLEGYTF
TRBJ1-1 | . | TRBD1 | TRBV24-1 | TGTGCCACCCGGACAGGGGGTTTGAACACTGAAGCTTTCTTT | CATRTGGLNTEAFF
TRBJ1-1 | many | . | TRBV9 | TGTGCCAGCAGCGTAGCGGTTGGACCCAACACTGAAGCTTTCTTT | CASSVAVGPNTEAFF
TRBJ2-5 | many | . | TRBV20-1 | TGCAGTGCTCCCGGGACTGGGAAGCGGGAGACCCAGTACTTC | CSAPGTGKRETQYF
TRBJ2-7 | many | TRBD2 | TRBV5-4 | TGTGCCAGCAGCGCCGCTAGCGGGGTCCTACTACGCGAGCAGTACTTC | CASSAASGVLLREQYF
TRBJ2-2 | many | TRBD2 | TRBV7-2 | TGTGCCAGCAGCTTAGTAGCGGGAGTTAACACCGGGGAGCTGTTTTTT | CASSLVAGVNTGELFF
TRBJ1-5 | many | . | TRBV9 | TGTGCCAGCAGCCGAGGGGCCGGGGGCTATCAGCCCCAGCATTTT | CASSRGAGGYQPQHF
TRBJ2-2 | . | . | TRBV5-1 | TGCGCCAGCAGCTCCGATCTGAGGACCGGGGAGCTGTTTTTT | CASSSDLRTGELFF
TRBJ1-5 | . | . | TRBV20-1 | TGCAGTGCCAGCAGTGGGCCCCTCGGCAATCAGCCCCAGCATTTT | CSASSGPLGNQPQHF